This is a list of T cell receptor beta chains from one sample in a study of blood T cell repertoires in COVID-19. Using immunoSEQ multiplex PCR, the repertoire was profiled, and TCRdb retains in-frame clones only, with some absent. Of approximately 500,000 clones listed, roughly 89% are singletons. The sequencing sample was made of peripheral blood. These receptor sequences come from a woman aged 45 to 65 with COVID-19, enrolled during active disease. Each CDR3 is given with its conserved first and last residue. A D gene is named only where the DNA matches it firmly. Rows give clone size only sometimes, using once, few, many, or a class for an expanded clone.

>few|TRBJ1-6|NA|TRBV30
TGTGCCTGGAGCCGCCAGGGAAGCTCACCCCTCCACTTT
CAWSRQGSSPLHF
>NA|TRBJ2-1|TRBD2|TRBV30
TGTGCCTGGAGCCAACCGAGCGGGGGGCACTTGGATGAGCAGTTCTTC
CAWSQPSGGHLDEQFF
>once|TRBJ1-1|TRBD1|TRBV30
TGTGCCTGGACCGACAGGGGGCGGAAAGCTTTCTTT
CAWTDRGRKAFF
>NA|TRBJ2-5|NA|TRBV18
TGTGCCAGCTCAAACAGGGATTCAGAGACCCAGTACTTC
CASSNRDSETQYF
>NA|TRBJ1-1|NA|TRBV7-9
TGTGCCAGCAGACCCCCCCGTGTTAGTGGGGGCAATTCTGCTGAAGCTTTCTTT
CASRPPRVSGGNSAEAFF
>NA|TRBJ2-7|NA|TRBV6-1
TGTGCCAGCAGTGAAGGGGGCAGGGGCCGGCACGAGCAGTACTTC
CASSEGGRGRHEQYF
>few|TRBJ1-5|NA|TRBV24-1
TGTGCCACCAGTGATTTGCAAGAGCCCAATCAGCCCCAGCATTTT
CATSDLQEPNQPQHF
>NA|TRBJ2-1|TRBD2|TRBV25-1
TGTGCCAGCAGTGAATTTGGCGGGGGGGCCTGGAATGAGCAGTTCTTC
CASSEFGGGAWNEQFF
>NA|TRBJ2-3|NA|TRBV5-1
TGCGCCAGCAGCTCGGGCGGGCCGGAGACGCAGTATTTT
CASSSGGPETQYF
>NA|TRBJ2-1|NA|TRBV6-5
TGTGCCAGCAGCAGACAGGCGATGGACAATGAGCAGTTCTTC
CASSRQAMDNEQFF
>NA|TRBJ1-5|TRBD1|TRBV19
TGTGCCAGTAGCCCCGGGACAGGGCGTAAGAATCAGCCCCAGCATTTT
CASSPGTGRKNQPQHF
>NA|TRBJ2-1|NA|TRBV30
TGTGCCTGGAGTCCCCATGGACTTTACAATGAGCAGTTCTTC
CAWSPHGLYNEQFF
>NA|TRBJ2-7|NA|TRBV7-3
TGTGCCAGCAGCTGGGTAGGGGGCGAGCAGTACTTC
CASSWVGGEQYF
>NA|TRBJ2-1|NA|TRBV5-1
TGCGCCAGCAGCACAGACACCGAGCAGTTCTTC
CASSTDTEQFF
>NA|TRBJ1-3|NA|TRBV11-2
TGTGCCAGCAGCCAAGACAGAGCCTCTGGAAACACCATATATTTT
CASSQDRASGNTIYF
>few|TRBJ1-1|TRBD1|TRBV30
TGTGCCTGGAGGTCTGCAGGGGGCGGGTACACTGAAGCTTTCTTT
CAWRSAGGGYTEAFF
>NA|TRBJ2-7|TRBD1|TRBV5-1
TGCGCCAGCAGCTTATCCGGACAGGGGGCTAACGAGCAGTACTTC
CASSLSGQGANEQYF
>NA|TRBJ2-5|TRBD2|TRBV5-1
TGCGCCAGCAGCCCGGAGGGACTAGCGGGGGGGCAGGAGACCCAGTACTTC
CASSPEGLAGGQETQYF
>NA|TRBJ1-1|NA|TRBV3-1/TRBV3-2
TGTGCCAGCAGCACTAGACACGAGAACACTGAAGCTTTCTTT
CASSTRHENTEAFF
>NA|TRBJ2-1|NA|TRBV15
TGTGCCACCAGCAGAGTTGGTAGCTCCTACAATGAGCAGTTCTTC
CATSRVGSSYNEQFF
>NA|TRBJ2-7|NA|TRBV24-1
TGTGCCACCAGTGATTTTGACAGGTCCTACGAGCAGTACTTC
CATSDFDRSYEQYF
>NA|TRBJ1-5|TRBD1|TRBV6-2/TRBV6-3
TGTGCCAGCAGTTATCCCCGATCGGGACAGTTCAATCAGCCCCAGCATTTT
CASSYPRSGQFNQPQHF
>NA|TRBJ1-2|TRBD1|TRBV2
TGTGCCAGCAGTCCGGGACAGGGACCCTATGGCTACACCTTC
CASSPGQGPYGYTF
>NA|TRBJ1-1|TRBD1|TRBV25-1
TGTGCCAGCAGCGATAGACAGGGGCCCAATCCACCTGAAGCTTTCTTT
CASSDRQGPNPPEAFF
>NA|TRBJ1-4|NA|TRBV6-5
TGTGCCAGCAGACAGGGTGGGACTAATGAAAAACTGTTTTTT
CASRQGGTNEKLFF
>NA|TRBJ2-3|NA|TRBV18
TGTGCCAGCTCACTCCCTAGCACAGATACGCAGTATTTT
CASSLPSTDTQYF
>NA|TRBJ2-1|TRBD1|TRBV19
TGTGCCAGTAGTATCGTGGACAGGGGGGAGCAGTTCTTC
CASSIVDRGEQFF
>NA|TRBJ2-5|TRBD2|TRBV19
TGTGCCAGTAGTATCACTAGCGGGGGGGCCCAGAAGACCCAGTACTTC
CASSITSGGAQKTQYF
>few|TRBJ1-2|NA|TRBV12-5
TGTGCTAGTGGTTTGGCCCAACAGGGACAACTGCTCGGCTACACCTTC
CASGLAQQGQLLGYTF
>NA|TRBJ1-2|NA|TRBV5-6
TGTGCCAGCAGCCTACAGGACAGTCTCTACTATGGCTACACCTTC
CASSLQDSLYYGYTF
>NA|TRBJ2-7|TRBD1|TRBV5-1
TGCGCCAGCAGCTTGGCGGGACAGGGAGGGTACGAGCAGTACTTC
CASSLAGQGGYEQYF
>NA|TRBJ1-3|NA|TRBV7-9
TGTGCCAGCAGCGAGGACAGTGGAAACACCATATATTTT
CASSEDSGNTIYF
>NA|TRBJ1-2|NA|TRBV11-2
TGTGCCAGCAGCCCTAATAACTTCCACTATGGCTACACCTTC
CASSPNNFHYGYTF
>once|TRBJ1-2|NA|TRBV5-1
TGCGCCAGCAGCTTGGGCGGGAACCATGGCTACACCTTC
CASSLGGNHGYTF
>NA|TRBJ2-7|TRBD2|TRBV6-5
TGTGCCAGCCGGTCTAGCGGAGAATCATACGAGCAGTACTTC
CASRSSGESYEQYF
>NA|TRBJ1-6|TRBD1|TRBV19
TGTGCCAGTAGTCCCCGGACAGGGGGAGGCAATTCACCCCTCCACTTT
CASSPRTGGGNSPLHF
>NA|TRBJ1-5|NA|TRBV15
TGTGCCACCAGCAGAGATGCGGGATCCCTAATGGATCAGCCCCAGCATTTT
CATSRDAGSLMDQPQHF
>NA|TRBJ2-3|NA|TRBV12-3/TRBV12-4
TGTGCCAGCACCCCTCTTCTGGGGGGAACGCAGTATTTT
CASTPLLGGTQYF
>few|TRBJ2-5|TRBD1|TRBV6-5
TGTGCCAGCAACAGGGGGAGCGAGGAGACCCAGTACTTC
CASNRGSEETQYF
>NA|TRBJ1-1|NA|TRBV6-5
TGTGCCAGCACCCAAGGCGGCCCTATGTTCGCTGAAGCTTTCTTT
CASTQGGPMFAEAFF
>few|TRBJ2-7|TRBD1|TRBV6-2/TRBV6-3
TGTGCCAGCAGTTACGGGACAGGAGGCTACGAGCAGTACTTC
CASSYGTGGYEQYF
>NA|TRBJ1-1|NA|TRBV9
TGTGCCAGCAGCGTAGCATCTTCGGGGGGAGACACTGAAGCTTTCTTT
CASSVASSGGDTEAFF
>NA|TRBJ2-1|TRBD1|TRBV6-5
TGTGCCAGCAATAGGGGGCCTGGGAATGAGCAGTTCTTC
CASNRGPGNEQFF
>NA|TRBJ1-5|TRBD1|TRBV27
TGTGCCAGCAGGGCCGGGACAGGGGGTGGCTTTCCCCAGCATTTT
CASRAGTGGGFPQHF
>NA|TRBJ2-6|NA|TRBV9
TGTGCCAGCAGCGTCTGGGCCTTCTCTGGGGCCAACGTCCTGACTTTC
CASSVWAFSGANVLTF
>NA|TRBJ2-7|TRBD1|TRBV3-1/TRBV3-2
TGTGCCAGCAGCCTACGGGGACAGCATAACAACGAGCAGTACTTC
CASSLRGQHNNEQYF
>NA|TRBJ1-2|NA|TRBV2
TGTGCCAGCAGTTCGGACAATTCCTATGGCTACACCTTC
CASSSDNSYGYTF
>NA|TRBJ1-2|TRBD1|TRBV5-1
TGCGCCAGCAGGTTGATGATCGGACAGGGGGGTTATGGCTACACCTTC
CASRLMIGQGGYGYTF
>NA|TRBJ2-3|NA|TRBV5-1
TGCGCCAGCAGCTATGTACTTGGCACAGATACGCAGTATTTT
CASSYVLGTDTQYF